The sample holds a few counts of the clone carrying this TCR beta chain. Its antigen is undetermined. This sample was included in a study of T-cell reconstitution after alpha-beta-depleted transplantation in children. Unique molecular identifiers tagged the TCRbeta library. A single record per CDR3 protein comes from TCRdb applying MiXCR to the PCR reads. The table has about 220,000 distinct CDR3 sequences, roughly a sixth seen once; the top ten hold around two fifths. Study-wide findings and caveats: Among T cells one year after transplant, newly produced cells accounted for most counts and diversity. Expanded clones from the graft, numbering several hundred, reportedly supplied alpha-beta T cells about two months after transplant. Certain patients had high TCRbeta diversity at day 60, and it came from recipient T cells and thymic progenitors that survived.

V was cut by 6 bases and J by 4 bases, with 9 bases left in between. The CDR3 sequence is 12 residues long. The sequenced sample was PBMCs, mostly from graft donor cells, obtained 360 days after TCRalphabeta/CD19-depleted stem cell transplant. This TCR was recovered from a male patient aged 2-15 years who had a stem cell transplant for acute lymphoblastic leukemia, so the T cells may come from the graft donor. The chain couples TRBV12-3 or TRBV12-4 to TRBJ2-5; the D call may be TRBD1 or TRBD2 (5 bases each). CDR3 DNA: TGTGCCAGCAGGGATGGGGGAGAGACCCAGTACTTC. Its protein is CASRDGGETQYF.